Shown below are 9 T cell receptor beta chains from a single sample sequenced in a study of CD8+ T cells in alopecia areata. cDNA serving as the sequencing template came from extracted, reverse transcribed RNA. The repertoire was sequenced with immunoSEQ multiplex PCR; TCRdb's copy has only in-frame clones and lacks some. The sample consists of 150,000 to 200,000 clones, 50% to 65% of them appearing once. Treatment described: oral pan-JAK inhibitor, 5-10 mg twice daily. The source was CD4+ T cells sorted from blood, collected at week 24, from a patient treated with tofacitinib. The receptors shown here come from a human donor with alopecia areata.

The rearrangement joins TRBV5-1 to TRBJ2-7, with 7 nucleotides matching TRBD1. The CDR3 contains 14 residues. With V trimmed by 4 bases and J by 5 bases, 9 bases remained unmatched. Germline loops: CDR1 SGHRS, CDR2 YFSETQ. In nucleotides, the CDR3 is TGCGCCAGCAGCATGGGGAGAGGGGGCGACGAGCAGTACTTC. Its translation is CASSMGRGGDEQYF.

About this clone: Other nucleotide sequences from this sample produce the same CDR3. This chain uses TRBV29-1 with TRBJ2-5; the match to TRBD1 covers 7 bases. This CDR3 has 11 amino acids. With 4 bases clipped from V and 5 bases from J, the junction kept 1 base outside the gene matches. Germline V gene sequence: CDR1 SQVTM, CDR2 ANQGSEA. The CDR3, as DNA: TGCAGCGTTGGACAGGGCGAGACCCAGTACTTC. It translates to CSVGQGETQYF.

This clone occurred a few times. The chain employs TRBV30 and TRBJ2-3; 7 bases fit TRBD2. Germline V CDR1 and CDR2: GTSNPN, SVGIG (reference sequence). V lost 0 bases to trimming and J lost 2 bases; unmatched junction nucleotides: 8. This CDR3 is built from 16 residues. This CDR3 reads CAWSVAGQKITDTQYF. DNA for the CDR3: TGTGCCTGGAGTGTAGCGGGGCAGAAAATCACAGATACGCAGTATTTT.

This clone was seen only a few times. CDR3 bases: TGCGCCAGCAGCTTTGCCCCGGACAGGTTCTACGAGCAGTACTTC. This translates into CASSFAPDRFYEQYF. The chain couples TRBV5-1 to TRBJ2-7, with 7 bases aligning to TRBD1. Looked up from germline, CDR1 is SGHRS and CDR2 is YFSETQ. Trimming removed 2 bases from V and 3 bases from J; junction bases left unmatched: 8. CDR3 length: 15 residues.

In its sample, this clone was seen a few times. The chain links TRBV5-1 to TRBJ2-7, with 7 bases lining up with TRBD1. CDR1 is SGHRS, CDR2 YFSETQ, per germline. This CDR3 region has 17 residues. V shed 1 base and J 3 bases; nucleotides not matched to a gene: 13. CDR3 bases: TGCGCCAGCAGCTTGTTCCCCTCGAGACAGGGAGTCTACGAGCAGTACTTC. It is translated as CASSLFPSRQGVYEQYF.

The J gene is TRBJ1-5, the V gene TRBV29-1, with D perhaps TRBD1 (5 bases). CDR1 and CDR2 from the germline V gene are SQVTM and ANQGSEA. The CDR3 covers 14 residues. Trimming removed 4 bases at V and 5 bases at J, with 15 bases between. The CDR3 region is CSVAGGGWDQPQHF. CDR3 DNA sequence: TGCAGCGTTGCTGGGGGAGGATGGGATCAGCCCCAGCATTTT. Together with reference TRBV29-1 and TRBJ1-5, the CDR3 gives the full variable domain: SAVISQKPSRDICQRGTSLTIQCQVDSQVTMMFWYRQQPGQSLTLIATANQGSEATYESGFVIDKFPISRPNLTFSTLTVSNMSPEDSSIYLCSVAGGGWDQPQHFGDGTRLSIL.

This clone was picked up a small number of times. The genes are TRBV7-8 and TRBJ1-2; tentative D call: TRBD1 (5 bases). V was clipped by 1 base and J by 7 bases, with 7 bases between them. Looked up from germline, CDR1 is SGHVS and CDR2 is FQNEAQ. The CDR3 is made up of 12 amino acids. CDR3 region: CASSLGGGGYTF. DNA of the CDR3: TGTGCCAGCAGCTTAGGCGGGGGTGGCTACACCTTC.

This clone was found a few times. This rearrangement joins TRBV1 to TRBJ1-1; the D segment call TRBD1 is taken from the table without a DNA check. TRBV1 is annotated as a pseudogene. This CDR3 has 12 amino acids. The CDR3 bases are TGCACCAGCAGCCAAGATACAGGCGAAGCTTTCTTT. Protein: CTSSQDTGEAFF.

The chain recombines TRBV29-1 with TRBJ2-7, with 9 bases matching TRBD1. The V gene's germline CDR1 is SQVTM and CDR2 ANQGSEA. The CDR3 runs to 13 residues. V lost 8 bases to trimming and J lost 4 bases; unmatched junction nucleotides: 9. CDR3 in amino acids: CSISPGQGYEQYF. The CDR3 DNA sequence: TGCAGCATATCACCGGGACAGGGTTACGAGCAGTACTTC.